A selection of T cell receptor beta chains follows, all from one sample in a study of blood T cell repertoires in COVID-19. Profiling relied on immunoSEQ multiplex PCR, and the TCRdb table lists in-frame clones only, not all of them. This table holds over 70,000 clones, around 83% found once. The material sequenced was peripheral blood. These receptors all stem from a man aged 55 to 69 with COVID-19, enrolled during active disease. Each CDR3 is given with its conserved first and last residue. Each record gives: D gene, J gene, V gene, clone size, CDR3 DNA, CDR3 protein. D genes are given only for firm matches. Clone size is shown for a subset of rows, as once, few, many or a class of expanded clone.

d_gene: TRBD1; j_gene: TRBJ1-1; v_gene: TRBV2; abundance: NA; CDR3nt: TGTGCCAGCATCACCGGGACAGGGAGTTCAGGAGCTTTCTTT; CDR3aa: CASITGTGSSGAFF
d_gene: NA; j_gene: TRBJ1-4; v_gene: TRBV6-5; abundance: NA; CDR3nt: TGTGCCAGCAGTTACCAACCTGACCCGGGTGAAAAACTGTTTTTT; CDR3aa: CASSYQPDPGEKLFF
d_gene: NA; j_gene: TRBJ1-2; v_gene: TRBV6-5; abundance: NA; CDR3nt: TGTGCCAGCAGTCATACCGTCCCCCCGGAGGGCTACACCTTC; CDR3aa: CASSHTVPPEGYTF
d_gene: TRBD2; j_gene: TRBJ2-7; v_gene: TRBV18; abundance: NA; CDR3nt: TGTGCCAGCTCACGACTAGCAGAGATTCCCGAGCAGTACTTC; CDR3aa: CASSRLAEIPEQYF
d_gene: TRBD1; j_gene: TRBJ2-6; v_gene: TRBV3-1/TRBV3-2; abundance: NA; CDR3nt: TGTGCCTCACACAGGGGCCGGTCCGCCGGGGCCAACGTCCTGACTTTC; CDR3aa: CASHRGRSAGANVLTF
d_gene: TRBD2; j_gene: TRBJ2-1; v_gene: TRBV2; abundance: NA; CDR3nt: TGTGCCAGCAGTGATAGCGGGGGGGCTTACAATGAGCAGTTCTTC; CDR3aa: CASSDSGGAYNEQFF
d_gene: TRBD1; j_gene: TRBJ1-2; v_gene: TRBV6-1; abundance: few; CDR3nt: TGTGCCAGCAGTGAAGATTTAGGGGGCGCCGGTGGCTACACCTTC; CDR3aa: CASSEDLGGAGGYTF
d_gene: NA; j_gene: TRBJ2-7; v_gene: TRBV7-3; abundance: NA; CDR3nt: TGTGCCAGCAGCCGGGCGGGCGCCTACGAGCAGTACTTC; CDR3aa: CASSRAGAYEQYF
d_gene: NA; j_gene: TRBJ1-2; v_gene: TRBV6-5; abundance: NA; CDR3nt: TGTGCCAGCAGCCTGACAGTGGAGGGGGGCTACACCTTC; CDR3aa: CASSLTVEGGYTF
d_gene: NA; j_gene: TRBJ2-1; v_gene: TRBV6-5; abundance: NA; CDR3nt: TGTGCCAGCACCCGAGGAAATGAGCAGTTCTTC; CDR3aa: CASTRGNEQFF
d_gene: TRBD1; j_gene: TRBJ2-2; v_gene: TRBV6-6; abundance: NA; CDR3nt: TGTGCCAGCAGTTACACAGGGGGAATGAACACCGGGGAGCTGTTTTTT; CDR3aa: CASSYTGGMNTGELFF
d_gene: NA; j_gene: TRBJ2-1; v_gene: TRBV2; abundance: NA; CDR3nt: TGTGCCAGCACAGGGGTGACTGGGAATGAGCAGTTCTTC; CDR3aa: CASTGVTGNEQFF
d_gene: NA; j_gene: TRBJ2-3; v_gene: TRBV6-4; abundance: NA; CDR3nt: TGTGCCAGCAGTGACGGGCGGGAACGCACAGATACGCAGTATTTT; CDR3aa: CASSDGRERTDTQYF
d_gene: NA; j_gene: TRBJ1-4; v_gene: TRBV10-1; abundance: NA; CDR3nt: TGCGCCAGCAGTGAGGGGGGGACTAATGAAAAACTGTTTTTT; CDR3aa: CASSEGGTNEKLFF
d_gene: NA; j_gene: TRBJ1-2; v_gene: TRBV12-3/TRBV12-4; abundance: NA; CDR3nt: TGTGCCAGCAGTCTTGAGGGTACTTATGGCTACACCTTC; CDR3aa: CASSLEGTYGYTF
d_gene: TRBD2; j_gene: TRBJ2-1; v_gene: TRBV5-1; abundance: NA; CDR3nt: TGCGCCAGCAGCATCGCGGGGGACGGTTCATACAATGAGCAGTTCTTC; CDR3aa: CASSIAGDGSYNEQFF
d_gene: TRBD2; j_gene: TRBJ2-1; v_gene: TRBV9; abundance: NA; CDR3nt: TGTGCCAGCAGTGGACTAGCGGGACGGAGAGAGCAGTTCTTC; CDR3aa: CASSGLAGRREQFF
d_gene: TRBD1; j_gene: TRBJ1-5; v_gene: TRBV10-2; abundance: NA; CDR3nt: TGCGCCAGCAGTGCGGGACAGGGAGGGCAGCCCCAGCATTTT; CDR3aa: CASSAGQGGQPQHF
d_gene: NA; j_gene: TRBJ1-5; v_gene: TRBV29-1; abundance: NA; CDR3nt: TGCAGCGCCAGGACAGAGTTTCGCAATCAGCCCCAGCATTTT; CDR3aa: CSARTEFRNQPQHF
d_gene: TRBD2; j_gene: TRBJ2-1; v_gene: TRBV10-1; abundance: once; CDR3nt: TGCGCCAGCAGTGAGATGGGGACTAGCGGGAGAGGCTCCTACAATGAGCAGTTCTTC; CDR3aa: CASSEMGTSGRGSYNEQFF
d_gene: TRBD2; j_gene: TRBJ2-7; v_gene: TRBV20-1; abundance: NA; CDR3nt: TGCAGTGCTAGTATGGCGGGAGGGCCCTACGAGCAGTACTTC; CDR3aa: CSASMAGGPYEQYF
d_gene: NA; j_gene: TRBJ1-6; v_gene: TRBV28; abundance: few; CDR3nt: TGTGCCAGCAGTTTCTCTTCACCCCTCCACTTT; CDR3aa: CASSFSSPLHF
d_gene: NA; j_gene: TRBJ1-1; v_gene: TRBV13; abundance: few; CDR3nt: TGTGCCAGCAGCTCACAGGGCCGGGGCACTGAAGCTTTCTTT; CDR3aa: CASSSQGRGTEAFF
d_gene: NA; j_gene: TRBJ1-1; v_gene: TRBV9; abundance: few; CDR3nt: TGTGCCAGCAGACGTAGCGGGAGCCCTGAAGCTTTCTTT; CDR3aa: CASRRSGSPEAFF
d_gene: TRBD1; j_gene: TRBJ2-4; v_gene: TRBV9; abundance: NA; CDR3nt: TGTGCCAGCAGCTACGGACAGGGTCCAAACATTCAGTACTTC; CDR3aa: CASSYGQGPNIQYF
d_gene: NA; j_gene: TRBJ1-1; v_gene: TRBV7-9; abundance: NA; CDR3nt: TGTGCCAGCCAGATGGGGGGCACTGAAGCTTTCTTT; CDR3aa: CASQMGGTEAFF
d_gene: TRBD1; j_gene: TRBJ1-5; v_gene: TRBV19; abundance: NA; CDR3nt: TGTGCCAGTATCCCAAGCCGAGACAGGGGAAAACAGCCCCAGCATTTT; CDR3aa: CASIPSRDRGKQPQHF
d_gene: NA; j_gene: TRBJ2-7; v_gene: TRBV30; abundance: NA; CDR3nt: TGTGCCTGGAGTGTATATAGGAGAACCTACGAGCAGTACTTC; CDR3aa: CAWSVYRRTYEQYF
d_gene: TRBD1; j_gene: TRBJ1-3; v_gene: TRBV28; abundance: NA; CDR3nt: TGTGCCAGCAGTCCCGGGACAGGGTGGAACACCATATATTTT; CDR3aa: CASSPGTGWNTIYF
d_gene: NA; j_gene: TRBJ2-1; v_gene: TRBV18; abundance: NA; CDR3nt: TGTGCCAGCTCACATTTACAGGGTGCTTCGGAGCAGTTCTTC; CDR3aa: CASSHLQGASEQFF
d_gene: TRBD1; j_gene: TRBJ1-5; v_gene: TRBV19; abundance: NA; CDR3nt: TGTGCCAGTAGTATTTTGCAGGGGGCGCGAGGCAATCAGCCCCAGCATTTT; CDR3aa: CASSILQGARGNQPQHF
d_gene: NA; j_gene: TRBJ1-5; v_gene: TRBV2; abundance: NA; CDR3nt: TGTGCCAGCAGTGATGTATCAGGGGATCAGCCCCAGCATTTT; CDR3aa: CASSDVSGDQPQHF
d_gene: NA; j_gene: TRBJ1-5; v_gene: TRBV6-5; abundance: NA; CDR3nt: TGTGCCAGCAGTCAACAGGGAGATCAGCCCCAGCATTTT; CDR3aa: CASSQQGDQPQHF
d_gene: TRBD1; j_gene: TRBJ1-2; v_gene: TRBV6-6; abundance: few; CDR3nt: TGTGCCAGCAGTCCGACAGGGGGTCCGGGAGGCTACACCTTC; CDR3aa: CASSPTGGPGGYTF
d_gene: TRBD1; j_gene: TRBJ2-2; v_gene: TRBV7-2; abundance: NA; CDR3nt: TGTGCCAGCAGCTTAGCGGGACAGGGTCTCGGGGAGCTGTTTTTT; CDR3aa: CASSLAGQGLGELFF
d_gene: TRBD1; j_gene: TRBJ2-7; v_gene: TRBV30; abundance: NA; CDR3nt: TGTGCCTGGAGTGCGACAGGGCTCGAGCAGTACTTC; CDR3aa: CAWSATGLEQYF
d_gene: NA; j_gene: TRBJ1-1; v_gene: TRBV19; abundance: NA; CDR3nt: TGTGCCAGTAGTAACATCCTGAACACTGAAGCTTTCTTT; CDR3aa: CASSNILNTEAFF
d_gene: NA; j_gene: TRBJ1-1; v_gene: TRBV5-6; abundance: NA; CDR3nt: TGTGCCAGCAGTCGTCGCAGGGGAAAGAACACTGAAGCTTTCTTT; CDR3aa: CASSRRRGKNTEAFF
d_gene: NA; j_gene: TRBJ1-1; v_gene: TRBV12-3/TRBV12-4; abundance: NA; CDR3nt: TGTGCCAGCAGCCGGGCGGGTGGCACTGAAGCTTTCTTT; CDR3aa: CASSRAGGTEAFF
d_gene: NA; j_gene: TRBJ2-7; v_gene: TRBV28; abundance: NA; CDR3nt: TGTGCCAGCAGTTTCAACAGGGCCAGTCACGAGCAGTACTTC; CDR3aa: CASSFNRASHEQYF
d_gene: NA; j_gene: TRBJ2-2; v_gene: TRBV7-9; abundance: NA; CDR3nt: TGTGCCAGCAGCTTTTACTACGGGACACCGAACACCGGGGAGCTGTTTTTT; CDR3aa: CASSFYYGTPNTGELFF
d_gene: TRBD1; j_gene: TRBJ1-1; v_gene: TRBV23-1; abundance: NA; CDR3nt: TGCGCCAGCAGTCACAGACAGGGGGGTGCCGAAGCTTTCTTT; CDR3aa: CASSHRQGGAEAFF
d_gene: NA; j_gene: TRBJ2-7; v_gene: TRBV20-1; abundance: NA; CDR3nt: TGCAGTGCATCTCTTAGCTACGAGCAGTACTTC; CDR3aa: CSASLSYEQYF
d_gene: TRBD2; j_gene: TRBJ2-7; v_gene: TRBV4-1; abundance: NA; CDR3nt: TGCGCCAGCAGCCAAGGGGCGGGAGTCATCCACGAGCAGTACTTC; CDR3aa: CASSQGAGVIHEQYF
d_gene: NA; j_gene: TRBJ2-2; v_gene: TRBV19; abundance: NA; CDR3nt: TGTGCCAGTAGTATACAGATCACCGGGGAGCTGTTTTTT; CDR3aa: CASSIQITGELFF
d_gene: NA; j_gene: TRBJ1-2; v_gene: TRBV24-1; abundance: NA; CDR3nt: TGTGCCACCAGTGATTTGGAAGGAGCCTATGGCTACACCTTC; CDR3aa: CATSDLEGAYGYTF
d_gene: TRBD1; j_gene: TRBJ1-1; v_gene: TRBV7-9; abundance: NA; CDR3nt: TGTGCCAGCAGCATACCGGGACAGGAGAACACTGAAGCTTTCTTT; CDR3aa: CASSIPGQENTEAFF
d_gene: TRBD1; j_gene: TRBJ1-2; v_gene: TRBV25-1; abundance: once; CDR3nt: TGTGCCAGCAGTGAATCCTTCGGACAGGGGGATCCACACGGCTACACCTTC; CDR3aa: CASSESFGQGDPHGYTF
d_gene: NA; j_gene: TRBJ1-2; v_gene: TRBV5-5; abundance: few; CDR3nt: TGTGCCAGCAGCTTGGACAGCTATGGCTACACCTTC; CDR3aa: CASSLDSYGYTF
d_gene: NA; j_gene: TRBJ1-3; v_gene: TRBV7-9; abundance: NA; CDR3nt: TGTGCCAGCAGCTTAGAAGTGGTCTTTTCGGTAATATATTTT; CDR3aa: CASSLEVVFSVIYF
d_gene: TRBD2; j_gene: TRBJ2-2; v_gene: TRBV28; abundance: NA; CDR3nt: TGTGCCAGCCGCGGCCTGGGGACTACCTCGAACACCGGGGAGCTGTTTTTT; CDR3aa: CASRGLGTTSNTGELFF
d_gene: TRBD2; j_gene: TRBJ2-7; v_gene: TRBV18; abundance: NA; CDR3nt: TGTGCCAGCTCACCTCTAGCGGGAGTAACGGACGAGCAGTACTTC; CDR3aa: CASSPLAGVTDEQYF
d_gene: TRBD2; j_gene: TRBJ2-5; v_gene: TRBV29-1; abundance: NA; CDR3nt: TGCAGCGTTGGAATGACTAGCGGGAGTGAGACCCAGTACTTC; CDR3aa: CSVGMTSGSETQYF
d_gene: NA; j_gene: TRBJ1-2; v_gene: TRBV6-2/TRBV6-3; abundance: NA; CDR3nt: TGTGCCAGCAGTGTACAGGGAGCGTCCTATGGCTACACCTTC; CDR3aa: CASSVQGASYGYTF
d_gene: NA; j_gene: TRBJ1-1; v_gene: TRBV9; abundance: NA; CDR3nt: TGTGCCAGCAGCGTAGTGGGCAGGGGTAGTGGAACTGAAGCTTTCTTT; CDR3aa: CASSVVGRGSGTEAFF
d_gene: TRBD2; j_gene: TRBJ2-7; v_gene: TRBV6-6; abundance: few; CDR3nt: TGTGCCAGCACGATGGGGGGGTTCCGGTACGAGCAGTACTTC; CDR3aa: CASTMGGFRYEQYF
d_gene: TRBD2; j_gene: TRBJ2-1; v_gene: TRBV2; abundance: NA; CDR3nt: TGTGCCAGCAGGCGACTAGCGGGAGTGGCCCCTAACAATGAGCAGTTCTTC; CDR3aa: CASRRLAGVAPNNEQFF
d_gene: NA; j_gene: TRBJ2-1; v_gene: TRBV3-1/TRBV3-2; abundance: once; CDR3nt: TGTGCCAGCAGCCAAGACGCCCTATCCTACAATGAGCAGTTCTTC; CDR3aa: CASSQDALSYNEQFF
d_gene: NA; j_gene: TRBJ1-1; v_gene: TRBV7-6; abundance: NA; CDR3nt: TGTGCCAGCAGCAGAGTCTATCGGGGTACTGAAGCTTTCTTT; CDR3aa: CASSRVYRGTEAFF